The 5 T cell receptor beta chains below come from one sample, sequenced in a study of long-term antiretroviral therapy in people with HIV. Survey level was the resolution at which the v3.0 immunoSEQ assay ran. Data came from immunoSEQ multiplex PCR; TCRdb stores just in-frame clones and leaves some out. The sample consists of tens of thousands of clones, around four fifths of them appearing once. The sequencing here drew on unsorted PBMCs, taken 1.1 years before starting antiretroviral therapy. The receptors derive from a woman between 35 and 50 years old with HIV.

V is TRBV19 and J is TRBJ2-2, with D hard to call. The V and J ends lost 6 bases and 1 base respectively, with 6 bases between them. Germline values: CDR1 LNHDA, CDR2 SQIVND (reference sequence). The CDR3 is 13 amino acids. The CDR3 region has the DNA TGTGCCAGTAGATCTCGGAACACCGGGGAGCTGTTTTTT. Protein: CASRSRNTGELFF.

J is TRBJ1-2 and V is TRBV7-2, with 7 bases fitting TRBD1. Losses at the gene ends were 0 bases for V and 7 bases for J; bases not matched to a gene: 8. The CDR3 spans 15 residues. Germline V gene lookup returns CDR1 SGHTA and CDR2 FQGNSA. The CDR3 here is CASSLARRTGSGYTF. The CDR3 DNA reads TGTGCCAGCAGCTTAGCGAGACGGACAGGCTCTGGCTACACCTTC.

The V gene is TRBV11-2, the J gene TRBJ2-7; 8 positions agree with TRBD1. Germline loops: CDR1 SGHAT, CDR2 FQNNGV. V dropped 1 base and J dropped 3; count of bases not matched to a gene: 5. The CDR3 has 15 residues. Written as DNA, the CDR3 is TGTGCCAGCAGCTTAGGATTGACAGGGGTCTACGAGCAGTACTTC. Amino acids: CASSLGLTGVYEQYF. The full variable domain, completed using reference TRBV11-2 and TRBJ2-7, is EAGVAQSPRYKIIEKRQSVAFWCNPISGHATLYWYQQILGQGPKLLIQFQNNGVVDDSQLPKDRFSAERLKGVDSTLKIQPAKLEDSAVYLCASSLGLTGVYEQYFGPGTRLTVT.

V is TRBV18 and J is TRBJ2-7, with a possible D match to TRBD1 (6 bases). CDR3 length: 18 amino acids. CDR1 is KGHSH and CDR2 is LQKENI in the germline V gene. V was shortened by 0 bases and J by 1 base, with 19 bases between the two germline ends. The CDR3 here is CASSPPPDSASRSYEQYF. Here the CDR3 DNA reads TGTGCCAGCTCACCACCTCCGGACAGTGCCTCTCGTTCCTACGAGCAGTACTTC.

The chain couples TRBV18 to TRBJ2-3; 8 nucleotides match TRBD2. The CDR3 loop spans 19 amino acids. Germline-derived CDR1 and CDR2 are KGHSH and LQKENI. Trimming took 3 bases from V and 0 from J; bases not matched to a gene: 14. CDR3: CASSPPRGGAGASTDTQYF. The CDR3 DNA reads TGTGCCAGCTCACCCCCCCGGGGAGGAGCGGGGGCTAGCACAGATACGCAGTATTTT. Based on the CDR3 plus reference TRBV18 and TRBJ2-3, the full variable domain is NAGVMQNPRHLVRRRGQEARLRCSPMKGHSHVYWYRQLPEEGLKFMVYLQKENIIDESGMPKERFSAEFPKEGPSILRIQQVVRGDSAAYFCASSPPRGGAGASTDTQYFGPGTRLTVL.